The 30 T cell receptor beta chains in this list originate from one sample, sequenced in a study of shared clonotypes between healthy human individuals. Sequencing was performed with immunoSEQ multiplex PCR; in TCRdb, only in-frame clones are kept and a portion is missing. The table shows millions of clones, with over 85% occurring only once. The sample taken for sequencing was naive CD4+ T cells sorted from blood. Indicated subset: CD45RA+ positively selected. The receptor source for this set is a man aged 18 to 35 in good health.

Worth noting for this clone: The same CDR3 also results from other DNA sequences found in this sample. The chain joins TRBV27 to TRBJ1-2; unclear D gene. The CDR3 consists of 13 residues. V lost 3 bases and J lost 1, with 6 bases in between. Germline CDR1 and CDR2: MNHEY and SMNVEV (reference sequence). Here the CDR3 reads CASSLEGNYGYTF. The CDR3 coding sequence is TGTGCCAGCAGTTTGGAGGGTAACTATGGCTACACCTTC.

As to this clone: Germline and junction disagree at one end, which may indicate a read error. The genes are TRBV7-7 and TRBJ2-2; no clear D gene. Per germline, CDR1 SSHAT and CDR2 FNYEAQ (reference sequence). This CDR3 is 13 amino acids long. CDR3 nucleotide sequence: TGTGCTAGCAGCTTAGGAAGAACCGGGGAGCTGTTTTTT. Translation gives CASSLGRTGELFF.

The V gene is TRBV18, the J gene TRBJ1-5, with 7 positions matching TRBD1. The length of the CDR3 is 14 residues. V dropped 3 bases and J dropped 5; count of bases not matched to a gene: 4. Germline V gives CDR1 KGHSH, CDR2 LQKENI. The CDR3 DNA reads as TGTGCCAGCTCACCGACAGGGCGGGATCAGCCCCAGCATTTT. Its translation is CASSPTGRDQPQHF.

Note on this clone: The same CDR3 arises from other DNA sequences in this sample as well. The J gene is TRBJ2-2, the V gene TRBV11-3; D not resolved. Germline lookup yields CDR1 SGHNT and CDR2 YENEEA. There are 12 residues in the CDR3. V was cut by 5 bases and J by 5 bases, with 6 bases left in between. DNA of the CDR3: TGTGCCAGCAGCCTTGAAACCGGGGAGCTGTTTTTT. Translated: CASSLETGELFF.

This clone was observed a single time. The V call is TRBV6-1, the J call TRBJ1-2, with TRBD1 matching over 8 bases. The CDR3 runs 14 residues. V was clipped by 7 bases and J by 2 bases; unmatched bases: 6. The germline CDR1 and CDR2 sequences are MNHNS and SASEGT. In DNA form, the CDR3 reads TGTGCCAGCACTACGACAGGGGAAAACTATGGCTACACCTTC. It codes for CASTTTGENYGYTF.

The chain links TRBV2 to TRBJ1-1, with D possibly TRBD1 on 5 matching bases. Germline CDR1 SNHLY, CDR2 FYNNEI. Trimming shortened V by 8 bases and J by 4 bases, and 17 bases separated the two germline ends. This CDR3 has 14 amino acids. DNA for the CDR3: TGTGCCAGCTCGGGTTCCGCGGGGGTCACTGAAGCTTTCTTT. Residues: CASSGSAGVTEAFF.

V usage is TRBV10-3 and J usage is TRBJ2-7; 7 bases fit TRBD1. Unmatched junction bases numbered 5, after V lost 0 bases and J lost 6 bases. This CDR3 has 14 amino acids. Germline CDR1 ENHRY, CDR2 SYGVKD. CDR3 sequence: CAISESGRGFEQYF. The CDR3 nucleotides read TGTGCCATCAGTGAGTCAGGCAGGGGGTTCGAGCAGTACTTC.

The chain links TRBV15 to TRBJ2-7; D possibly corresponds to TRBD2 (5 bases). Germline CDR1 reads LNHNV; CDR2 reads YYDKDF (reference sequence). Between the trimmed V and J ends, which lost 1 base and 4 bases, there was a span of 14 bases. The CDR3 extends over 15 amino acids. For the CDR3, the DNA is TGTGCCACCAGCAGAGTTAGGACTCCAATTTACGAGCAGTACTTC. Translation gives CATSRVRTPIYEQYF.

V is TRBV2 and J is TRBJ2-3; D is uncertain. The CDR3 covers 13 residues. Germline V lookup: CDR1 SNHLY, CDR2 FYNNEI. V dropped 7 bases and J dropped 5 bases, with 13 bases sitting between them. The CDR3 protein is CASNTNYQDTQYF. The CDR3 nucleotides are TGTGCCAGCAATACGAATTATCAAGATACGCAGTATTTT.

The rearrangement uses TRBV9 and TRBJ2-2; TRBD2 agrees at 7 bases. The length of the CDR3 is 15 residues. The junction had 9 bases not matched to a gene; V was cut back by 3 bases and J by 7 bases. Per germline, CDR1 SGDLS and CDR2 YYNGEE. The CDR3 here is CASSGAGLFVGELFF. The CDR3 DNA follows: TGTGCCAGCAGCGGAGCGGGGTTGTTTGTCGGGGAGCTGTTTTTT.

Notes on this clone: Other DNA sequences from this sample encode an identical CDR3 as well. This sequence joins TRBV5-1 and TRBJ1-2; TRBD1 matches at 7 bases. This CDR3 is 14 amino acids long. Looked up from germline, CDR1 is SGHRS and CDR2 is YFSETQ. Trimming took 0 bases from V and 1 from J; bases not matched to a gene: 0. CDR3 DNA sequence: TGCGCCAGCAGCTTGGACAGGGGTAACTATGGCTACACCTTC. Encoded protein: CASSLDRGNYGYTF.

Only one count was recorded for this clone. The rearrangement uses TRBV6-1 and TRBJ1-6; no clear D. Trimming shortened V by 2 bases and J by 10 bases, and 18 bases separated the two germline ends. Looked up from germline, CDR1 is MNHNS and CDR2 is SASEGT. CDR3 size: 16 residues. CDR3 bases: TGTGCCAGCAGTGAAACGGCTTTTGTGCTTGGGTCACCCCTCCACTTT. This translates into CASSETAFVLGSPLHF.

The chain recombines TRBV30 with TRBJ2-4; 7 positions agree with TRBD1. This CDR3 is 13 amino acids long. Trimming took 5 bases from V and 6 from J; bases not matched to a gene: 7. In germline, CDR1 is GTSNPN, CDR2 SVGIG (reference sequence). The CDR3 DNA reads TGTGCCTGGTCGACAGGGATGATAAACATTCAGTACTTC. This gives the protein CAWSTGMINIQYF.

In DNA form, the CDR3 reads TGCGCCAGCAGCCGAGGAACCGGGACACCTACTGCTAACTATGGCTACACCTTC. This translates into CASSRGTGTPTANYGYTF. The genes are TRBV4-3 and TRBJ1-2; possible D gene TRBD1, 6 bases. The length of the CDR3 is 18 residues. Trimming pared 4 bases from V and 0 bases from J, leaving 21 bases between. In germline, CDR1 is LGHNA, CDR2 YSLEER.

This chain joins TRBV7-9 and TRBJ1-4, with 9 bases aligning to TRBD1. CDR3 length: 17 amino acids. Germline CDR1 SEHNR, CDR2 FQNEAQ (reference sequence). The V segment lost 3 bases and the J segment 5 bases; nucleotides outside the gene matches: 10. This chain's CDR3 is CASSLKSGTGLNEKLFF. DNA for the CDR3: TGTGCCAGCAGCTTGAAATCCGGGACAGGGTTGAATGAAAAACTGTTTTTT.

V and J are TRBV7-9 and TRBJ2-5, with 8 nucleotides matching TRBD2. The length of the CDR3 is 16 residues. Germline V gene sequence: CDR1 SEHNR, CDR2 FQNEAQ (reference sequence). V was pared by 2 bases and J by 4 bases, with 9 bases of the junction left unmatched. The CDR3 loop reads CASSLSGAGGAETQYF. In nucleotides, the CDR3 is TGTGCCAGCAGCTTAAGTGGAGCCGGGGGGGCAGAGACCCAGTACTTC. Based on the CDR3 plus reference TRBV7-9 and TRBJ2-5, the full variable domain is DTGVSQNPRHKITKRGQNVTFRCDPISEHNRLYWYRQTLGQGPEFLTYFQNEAQLEKSRLLSDRFSAERPKGSFSTLEIQRTEQGDSAMYLCASSLSGAGGAETQYFGPGTRLLVL.

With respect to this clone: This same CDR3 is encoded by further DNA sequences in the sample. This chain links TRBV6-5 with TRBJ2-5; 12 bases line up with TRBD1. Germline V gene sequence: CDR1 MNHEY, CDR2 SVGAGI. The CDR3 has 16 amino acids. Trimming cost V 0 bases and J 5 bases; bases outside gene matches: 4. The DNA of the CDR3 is TGTGCCAGCAGTTACTCGGGACAGGGGGCAGGGGAGACCCAGTACTTC. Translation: CASSYSGQGAGETQYF.

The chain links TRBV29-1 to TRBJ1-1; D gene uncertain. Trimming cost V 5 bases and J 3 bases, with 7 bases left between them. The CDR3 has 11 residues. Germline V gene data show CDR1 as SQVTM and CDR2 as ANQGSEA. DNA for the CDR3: TGCAGCGTTTGGGGTGACACTGAAGCTTTCTTT. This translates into CSVWGDTEAFF.

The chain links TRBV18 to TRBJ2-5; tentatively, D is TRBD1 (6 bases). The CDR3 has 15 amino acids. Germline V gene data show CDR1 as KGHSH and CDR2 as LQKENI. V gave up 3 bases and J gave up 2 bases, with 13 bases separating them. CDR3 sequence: CASSPSGQKQETQYF. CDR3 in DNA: TGTGCCAGCTCACCCAGCGGACAGAAACAAGAGACCCAGTACTTC.

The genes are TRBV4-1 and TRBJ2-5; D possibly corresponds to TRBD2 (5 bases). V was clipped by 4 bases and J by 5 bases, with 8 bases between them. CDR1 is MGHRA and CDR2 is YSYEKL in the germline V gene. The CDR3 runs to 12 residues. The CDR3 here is CASSPGLETQYF. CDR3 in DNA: TGCGCCAGCAGCCCCGGACTCGAGACCCAGTACTTC.

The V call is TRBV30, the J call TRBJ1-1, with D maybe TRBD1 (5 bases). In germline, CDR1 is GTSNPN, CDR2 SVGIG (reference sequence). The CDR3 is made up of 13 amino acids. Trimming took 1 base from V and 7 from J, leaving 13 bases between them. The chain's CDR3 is CAWSGWGSGEAFF. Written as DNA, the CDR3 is TGTGCCTGGAGTGGATGGGGGTCCGGTGAAGCTTTCTTT.

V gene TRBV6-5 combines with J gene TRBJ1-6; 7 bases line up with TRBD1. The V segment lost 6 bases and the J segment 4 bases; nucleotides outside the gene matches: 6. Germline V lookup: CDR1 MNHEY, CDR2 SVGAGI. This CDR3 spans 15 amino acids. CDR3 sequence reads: CASSRGQLYNSPLHF. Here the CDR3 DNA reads TGTGCCAGCAGCCGGGGACAGTTGTATAATTCACCCCTCCACTTT.

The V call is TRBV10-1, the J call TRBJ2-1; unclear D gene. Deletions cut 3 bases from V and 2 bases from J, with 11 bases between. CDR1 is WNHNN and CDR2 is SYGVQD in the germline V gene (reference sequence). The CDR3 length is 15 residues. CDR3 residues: CASSDSGEPYNEQFF. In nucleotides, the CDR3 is TGCGCCAGCAGTGACTCCGGCGAACCCTACAATGAGCAGTTCTTC.

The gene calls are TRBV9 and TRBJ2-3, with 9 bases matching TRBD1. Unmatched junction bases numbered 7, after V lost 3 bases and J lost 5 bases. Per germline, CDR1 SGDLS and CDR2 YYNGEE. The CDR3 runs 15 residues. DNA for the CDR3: TGTGCCAGCAGCGAACCGGGACAGGGAAGAGATACGCAGTATTTT. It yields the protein CASSEPGQGRDTQYF.

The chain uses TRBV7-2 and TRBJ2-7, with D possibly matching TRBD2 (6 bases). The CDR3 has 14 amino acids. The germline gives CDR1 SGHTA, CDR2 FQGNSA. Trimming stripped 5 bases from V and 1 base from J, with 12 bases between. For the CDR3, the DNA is TGTGCCAGCAGCCCCGGACTACTTTCCTACGAGCAGTACTTC. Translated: CASSPGLLSYEQYF.

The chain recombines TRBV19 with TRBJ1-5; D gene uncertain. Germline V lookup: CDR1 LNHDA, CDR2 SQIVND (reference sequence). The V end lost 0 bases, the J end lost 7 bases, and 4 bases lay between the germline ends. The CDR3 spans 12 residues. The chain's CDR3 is CASSIDRQPQHF. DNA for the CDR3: TGTGCCAGTAGTATAGATAGACAGCCCCAGCATTTT.

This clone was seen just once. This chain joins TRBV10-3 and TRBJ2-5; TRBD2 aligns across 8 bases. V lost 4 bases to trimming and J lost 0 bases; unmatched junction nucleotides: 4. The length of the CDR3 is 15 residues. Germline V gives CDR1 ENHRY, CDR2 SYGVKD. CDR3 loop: CAISGTGGNQETQYF. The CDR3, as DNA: TGTGCCATCAGTGGGACGGGGGGGAACCAAGAGACCCAGTACTTC.

The CDR3 nucleotides read TGTGCCAGCAGCCCCGGACTAGCGGGGGGGAAGACCCAGTACTTC. Its protein product is CASSPGLAGGKTQYF. The V call is TRBV6-5, the J call TRBJ2-5; 15 nucleotides match TRBD2. Germline V gene data show CDR1 as MNHEY and CDR2 as SVGAGI. V dropped 6 bases and J dropped 6; count of bases not matched to a gene: 5. The CDR3 totals 15 residues.

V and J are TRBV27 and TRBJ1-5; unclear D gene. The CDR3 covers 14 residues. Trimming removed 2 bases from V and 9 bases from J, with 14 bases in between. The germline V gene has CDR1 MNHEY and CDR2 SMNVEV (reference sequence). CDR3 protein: CASSLGRLSRPQHF. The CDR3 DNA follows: TGTGCCAGCAGTTTAGGGCGGCTTTCGCGGCCCCAGCATTTT.

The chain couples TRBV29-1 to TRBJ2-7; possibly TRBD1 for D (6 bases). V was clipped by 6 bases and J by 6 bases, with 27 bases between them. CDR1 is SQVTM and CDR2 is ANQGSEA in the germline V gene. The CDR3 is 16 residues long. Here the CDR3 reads CSVTPIRASPRGEQYF. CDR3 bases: TGCAGCGTGACCCCGATCCGGGCTAGCCCCAGGGGCGAGCAGTACTTC.